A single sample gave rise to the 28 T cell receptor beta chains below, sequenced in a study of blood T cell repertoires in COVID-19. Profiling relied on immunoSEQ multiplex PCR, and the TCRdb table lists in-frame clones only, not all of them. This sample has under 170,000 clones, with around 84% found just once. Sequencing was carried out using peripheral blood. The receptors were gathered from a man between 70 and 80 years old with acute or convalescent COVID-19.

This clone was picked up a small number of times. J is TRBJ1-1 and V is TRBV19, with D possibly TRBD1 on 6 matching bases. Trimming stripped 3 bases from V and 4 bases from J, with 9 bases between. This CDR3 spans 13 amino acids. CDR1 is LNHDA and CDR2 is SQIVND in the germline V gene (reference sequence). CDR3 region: CASSIGTTTEAFF. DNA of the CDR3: TGTGCCAGTAGTATCGGGACAACCACTGAAGCTTTCTTT.

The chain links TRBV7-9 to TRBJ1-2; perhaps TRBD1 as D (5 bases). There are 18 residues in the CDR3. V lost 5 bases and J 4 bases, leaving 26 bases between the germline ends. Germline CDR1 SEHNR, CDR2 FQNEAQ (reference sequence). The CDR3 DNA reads TGTGCCAGCAGCGATGTCTCTGGCCCCAGGGATGGCGGCTATGGCTACACCTTC. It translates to CASSDVSGPRDGGYGYTF.

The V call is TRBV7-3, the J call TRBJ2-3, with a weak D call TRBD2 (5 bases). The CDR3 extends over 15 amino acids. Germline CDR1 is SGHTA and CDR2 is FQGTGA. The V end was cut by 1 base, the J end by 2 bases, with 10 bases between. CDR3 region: CASSLRGRITDTQYF. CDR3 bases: TGTGCCAGCAGCTTAAGAGGGCGCATCACAGATACGCAGTATTTT.

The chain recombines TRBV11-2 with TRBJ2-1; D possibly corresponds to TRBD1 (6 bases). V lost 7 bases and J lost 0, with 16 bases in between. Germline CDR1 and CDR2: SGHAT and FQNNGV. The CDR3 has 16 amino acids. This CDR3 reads CASNPLRGSSYNEQFF. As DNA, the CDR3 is TGTGCCAGCAACCCATTAAGGGGGAGCTCCTACAATGAGCAGTTCTTC.

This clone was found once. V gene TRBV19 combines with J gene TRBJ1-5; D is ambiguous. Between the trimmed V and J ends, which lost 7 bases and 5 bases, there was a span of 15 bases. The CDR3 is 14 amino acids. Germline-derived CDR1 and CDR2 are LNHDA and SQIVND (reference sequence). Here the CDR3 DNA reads TGTGCCAGTATCTCCCTGAGCGAGGATCAGCCCCAGCATTTT. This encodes CASISLSEDQPQHF.

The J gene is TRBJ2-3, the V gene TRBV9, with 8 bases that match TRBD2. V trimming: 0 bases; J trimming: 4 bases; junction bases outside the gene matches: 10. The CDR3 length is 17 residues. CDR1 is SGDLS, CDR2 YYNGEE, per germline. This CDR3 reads CASSVGPAGDGADTQYF. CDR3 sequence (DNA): TGTGCCAGCAGCGTAGGGCCAGCGGGGGATGGTGCAGATACGCAGTATTTT.

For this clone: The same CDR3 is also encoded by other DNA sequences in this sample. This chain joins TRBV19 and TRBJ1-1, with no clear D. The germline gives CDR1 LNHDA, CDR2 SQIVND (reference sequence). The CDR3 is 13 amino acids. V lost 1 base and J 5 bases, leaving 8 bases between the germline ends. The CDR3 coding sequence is TGTGCCAGTAGTATAGGAGGCGCTACTGAAGCTTTCTTT. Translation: CASSIGGATEAFF.

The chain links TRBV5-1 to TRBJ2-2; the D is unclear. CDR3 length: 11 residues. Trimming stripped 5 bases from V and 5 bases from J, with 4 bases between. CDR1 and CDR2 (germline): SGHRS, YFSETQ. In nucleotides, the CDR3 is TGCGCCAGCAGGAGGACCGGGGAGCTGTTTTTT. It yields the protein CASRRTGELFF.

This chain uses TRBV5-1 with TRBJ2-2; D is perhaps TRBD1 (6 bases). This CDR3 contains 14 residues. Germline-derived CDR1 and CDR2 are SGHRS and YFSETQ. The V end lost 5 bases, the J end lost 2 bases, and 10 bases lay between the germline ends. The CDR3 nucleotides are TGCGCCAGCAGATGGGACACTAACACCGGGGAGCTGTTTTTT. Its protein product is CASRWDTNTGELFF.

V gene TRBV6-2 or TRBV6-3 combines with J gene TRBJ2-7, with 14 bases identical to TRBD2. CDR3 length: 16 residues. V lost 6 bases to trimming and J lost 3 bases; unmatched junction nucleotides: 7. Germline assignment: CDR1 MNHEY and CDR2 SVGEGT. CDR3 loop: CASSPRTSGRNYEQYF. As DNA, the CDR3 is TGTGCCAGCAGCCCTAGGACTAGCGGGAGGAACTACGAGCAGTACTTC.

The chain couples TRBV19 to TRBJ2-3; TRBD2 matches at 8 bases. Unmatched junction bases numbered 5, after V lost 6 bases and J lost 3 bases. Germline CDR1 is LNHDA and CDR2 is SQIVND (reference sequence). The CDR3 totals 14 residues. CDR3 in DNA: TGTGCCAGTAGATATAGCGGGGATACAGATACGCAGTATTTT. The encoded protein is CASRYSGDTDTQYF.

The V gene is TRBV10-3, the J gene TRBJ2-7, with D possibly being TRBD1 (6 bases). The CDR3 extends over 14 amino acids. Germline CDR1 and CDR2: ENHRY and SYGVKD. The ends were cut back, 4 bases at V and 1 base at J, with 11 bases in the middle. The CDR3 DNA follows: TGTGCCATCAGTGTCGAAGGGGGTTCCTACGAGCAGTACTTC. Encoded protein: CAISVEGGSYEQYF.

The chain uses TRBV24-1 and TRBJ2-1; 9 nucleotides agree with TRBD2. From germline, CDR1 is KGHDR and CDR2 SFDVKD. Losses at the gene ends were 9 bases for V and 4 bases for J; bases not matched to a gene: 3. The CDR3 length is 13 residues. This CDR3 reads CATATSGYNEQFF. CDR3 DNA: TGTGCCACCGCGACTAGCGGATACAATGAGCAGTTCTTC.

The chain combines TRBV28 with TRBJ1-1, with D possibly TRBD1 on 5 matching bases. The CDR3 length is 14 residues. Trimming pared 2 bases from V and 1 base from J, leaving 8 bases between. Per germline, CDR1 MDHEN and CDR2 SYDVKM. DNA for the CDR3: TGTGCCAGCAGTTTAATCGGGGGGAACACTGAAGCTTTCTTT. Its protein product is CASSLIGGNTEAFF.

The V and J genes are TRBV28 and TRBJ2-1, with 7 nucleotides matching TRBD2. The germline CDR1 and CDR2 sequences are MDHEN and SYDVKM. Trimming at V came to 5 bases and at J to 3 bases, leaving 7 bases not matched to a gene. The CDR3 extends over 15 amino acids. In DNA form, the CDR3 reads TGTGCCAGCAGTCCGAGCGGGATCGACTACAATGAGCAGTTCTTC. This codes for CASSPSGIDYNEQFF.

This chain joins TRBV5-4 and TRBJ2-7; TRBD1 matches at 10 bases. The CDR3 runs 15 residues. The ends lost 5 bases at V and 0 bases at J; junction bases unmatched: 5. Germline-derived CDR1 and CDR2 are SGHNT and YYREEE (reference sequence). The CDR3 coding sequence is TGTGCCAGCAGACAGGGACAGGGGTACTCCTACGAGCAGTACTTC. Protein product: CASRQGQGYSYEQYF. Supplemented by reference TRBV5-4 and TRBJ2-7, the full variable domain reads ETGVTQSPTHLIKTRGQQVTLRCSSQSGHNTVSWYQQALGQGPQFIFQYYREEENGRGNFPPRFSGLQFPNYSSELNVNALELDDSALYLCASRQGQGYSYEQYFGPGTRLTVT.

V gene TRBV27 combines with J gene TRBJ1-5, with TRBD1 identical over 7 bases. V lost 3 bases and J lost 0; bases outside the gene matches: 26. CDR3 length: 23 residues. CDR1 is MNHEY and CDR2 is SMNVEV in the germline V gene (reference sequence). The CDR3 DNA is TGTGCCAGCAGTTTTGACTCCCACCCCTACCCGACCCGGGACAGCTATAGCAATCAGCCCCAGCATTTT. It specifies CASSFDSHPYPTRDSYSNQPQHF.

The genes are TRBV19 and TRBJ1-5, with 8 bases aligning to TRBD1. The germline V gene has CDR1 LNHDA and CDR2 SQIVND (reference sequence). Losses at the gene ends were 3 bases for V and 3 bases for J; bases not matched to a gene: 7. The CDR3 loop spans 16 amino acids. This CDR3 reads CASSMRGQGSNQPQHF. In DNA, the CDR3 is TGTGCCAGTAGTATGAGAGGACAGGGATCCAATCAGCCCCAGCATTTT. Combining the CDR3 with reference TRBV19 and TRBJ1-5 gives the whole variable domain DGGITQSPKYLFRKEGQNVTLSCEQNLNHDAMYWYRQDPGQGLRLIYYSQIVNDFQKGDIAEGYSVSREKKESFPLTVTSAQKNPTAFYLCASSMRGQGSNQPQHFGDGTRLSIL.

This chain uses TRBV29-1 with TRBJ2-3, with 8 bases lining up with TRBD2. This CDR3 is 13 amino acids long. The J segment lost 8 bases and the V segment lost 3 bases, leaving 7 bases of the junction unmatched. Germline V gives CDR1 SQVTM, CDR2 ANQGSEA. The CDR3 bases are TGCAGCGTTGAGTCTAGCGGGTCGGGTACGCAGTATTTT. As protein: CSVESSGSGTQYF.

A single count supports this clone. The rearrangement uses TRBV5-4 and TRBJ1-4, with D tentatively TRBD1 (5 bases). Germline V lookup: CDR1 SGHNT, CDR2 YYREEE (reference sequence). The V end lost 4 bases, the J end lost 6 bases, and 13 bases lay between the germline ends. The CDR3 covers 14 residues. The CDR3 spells CASSQAGGDEKLFF. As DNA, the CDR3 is TGTGCCAGCAGCCAGGCCGGGGGGGATGAAAAACTGTTTTTT.

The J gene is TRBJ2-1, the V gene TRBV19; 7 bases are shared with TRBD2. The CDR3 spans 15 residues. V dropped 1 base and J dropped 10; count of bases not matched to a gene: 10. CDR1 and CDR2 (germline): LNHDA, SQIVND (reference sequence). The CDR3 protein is CASSIGGGSRQEQFF. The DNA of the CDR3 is TGTGCCAGTAGTATAGGGGGAGGGTCTAGGCAAGAGCAGTTCTTC. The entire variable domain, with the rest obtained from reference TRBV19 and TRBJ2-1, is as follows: DGGITQSPKYLFRKEGQNVTLSCEQNLNHDAMYWYRQDPGQGLRLIYYSQIVNDFQKGDIAEGYSVSREKKESFPLTVTSAQKNPTAFYLCASSIGGGSRQEQFFGPGTRLTVL.

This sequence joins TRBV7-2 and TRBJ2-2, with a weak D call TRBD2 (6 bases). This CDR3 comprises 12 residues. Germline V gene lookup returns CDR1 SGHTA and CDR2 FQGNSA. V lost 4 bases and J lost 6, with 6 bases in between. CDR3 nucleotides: TGTGCCAGCAGCTGGGAGGCCGGGGAGCTGTTTTTT. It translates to CASSWEAGELFF. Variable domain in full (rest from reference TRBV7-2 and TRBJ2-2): GAGVSQSPSNKVTEKGKDVELRCDPISGHTALYWYRQSLGQGLEFLIYFQGNSAPDKSGLPSDRFSAERTGGSVSTLTIQRTQQEDSAVYLCASSWEAGELFFGEGSRLTVL.

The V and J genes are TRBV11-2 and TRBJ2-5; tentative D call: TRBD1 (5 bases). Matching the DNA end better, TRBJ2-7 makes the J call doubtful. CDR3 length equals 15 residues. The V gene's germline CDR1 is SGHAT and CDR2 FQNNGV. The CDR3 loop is CASSQGPRAAYEQYF. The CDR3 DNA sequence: TGTGCCAGCAGCCAGGGCCCCCGGGCGGCCTACGAGCAGTACTTC.

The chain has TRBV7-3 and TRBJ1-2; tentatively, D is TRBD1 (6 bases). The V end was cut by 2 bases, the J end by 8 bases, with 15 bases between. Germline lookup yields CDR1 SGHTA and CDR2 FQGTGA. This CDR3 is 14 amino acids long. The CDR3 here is CASSLDPGVLGYTF. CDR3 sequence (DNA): TGTGCCAGCAGCTTAGACCCAGGGGTTTTAGGCTACACCTTC.

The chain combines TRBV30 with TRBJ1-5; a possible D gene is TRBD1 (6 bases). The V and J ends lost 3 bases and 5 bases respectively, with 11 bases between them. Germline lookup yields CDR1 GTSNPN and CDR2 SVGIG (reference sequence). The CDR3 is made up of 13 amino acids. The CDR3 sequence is CAWSRTADQPQHF. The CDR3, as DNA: TGTGCCTGGAGCCGGACAGCAGATCAGCCCCAGCATTTT.

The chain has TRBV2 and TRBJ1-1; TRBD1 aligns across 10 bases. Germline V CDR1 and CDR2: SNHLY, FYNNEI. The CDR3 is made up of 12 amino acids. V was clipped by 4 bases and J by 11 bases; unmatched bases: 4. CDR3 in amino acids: CASSGGQGKAFF. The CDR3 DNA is TGTGCCAGCAGTGGGGGACAGGGGAAGGCTTTCTTT.

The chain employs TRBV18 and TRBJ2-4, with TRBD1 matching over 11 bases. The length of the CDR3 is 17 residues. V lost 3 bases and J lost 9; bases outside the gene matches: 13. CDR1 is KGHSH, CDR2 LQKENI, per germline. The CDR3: CASSPPGQGAEKGIQYF. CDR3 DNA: TGTGCCAGCTCACCGCCCGGACAGGGGGCAGAAAAAGGCATTCAGTACTTC.

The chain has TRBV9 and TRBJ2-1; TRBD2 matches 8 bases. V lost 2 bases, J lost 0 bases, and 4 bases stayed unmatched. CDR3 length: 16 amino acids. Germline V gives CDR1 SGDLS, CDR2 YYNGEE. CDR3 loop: CASSVERGSSYNEQFF. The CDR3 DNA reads TGTGCCAGCAGCGTGGAGCGGGGGTCCTCCTACAATGAGCAGTTCTTC.